Each of the 15 T cell receptor beta chains below was sequenced from the same sample in a study of shared clonotypes between healthy human individuals. Only in-frame clones appear in the TCRdb table, and some are missing; sequencing was by immunoSEQ multiplex PCR. The table lists a few million clones, more than 80% of them singletons. Sequenced material: naive CD4+ T cells sorted from blood. Subset described: CD45RA+ positively selected. The origin of the receptors is a man between 18 and 29 years old in good health.

This sequence joins TRBV4-1 and TRBJ2-1; TRBD2 aligns across 8 bases. Trimming took 4 bases from V and 8 from J; bases not matched to a gene: 7. The V gene's germline CDR1 is MGHRA and CDR2 YSYEKL. This CDR3 spans 14 amino acids. The chain's CDR3 is CASSLRGGQDEQFF. CDR3 sequence (DNA): TGCGCCAGCAGCCTCCGGGGGGGCCAGGATGAGCAGTTCTTC.

V gene TRBV14 combines with J gene TRBJ1-2; D gene ambiguous. The V end lost 2 bases, the J end lost 5 bases, and 12 bases lay between the germline ends. The CDR3 runs 14 residues. Germline CDR1 SGHDN, CDR2 FVKESK. This CDR3 is CASSQPGRLYGYTF. In DNA, the CDR3 is TGTGCCAGCAGCCAACCCGGACGGCTTTATGGCTACACCTTC.

DNA for the CDR3: TGCGCCAGCAGTCGGAATCCACTAGCGGGGTCTGCAGATACGCAGTATTTT. It codes for CASSRNPLAGSADTQYF. V and J are TRBV4-1 and TRBJ2-3; 10 bases match TRBD2. The V segment lost 6 bases and the J segment 4 bases; nucleotides outside the gene matches: 13. Germline CDR1 MGHRA, CDR2 YSYEKL. The CDR3 covers 17 residues.

This clone was seen more than once but under ten times. The chain joins TRBV11-2 to TRBJ1-6; no clear D. The CDR3 spans 13 residues. From germline, CDR1 is SGHAT and CDR2 FQNNGV. The V end was cut by 0 bases, the J end by 14 bases, with 11 bases between. The CDR3 DNA reads TGTGCCAGCAGCTTAGAGGTTTCGGGGTCCCTCCACTTT. Residues: CASSLEVSGSLHF.

This clone appeared a single time. This chain joins TRBV7-2 and TRBJ2-7; TRBD2 matches at 14 bases. Germline V CDR1 and CDR2: SGHTA, FQGNSA. After removal of 1 base from V and 4 bases from J, the junction contained 9 bases not matched to a gene. The CDR3 contains 18 residues. The CDR3 here is CASSLGPTSGGAGYEQYF. The CDR3 coding sequence is TGTGCCAGCAGCTTAGGCCCGACTAGCGGGGGGGCCGGGTACGAGCAGTACTTC.

The genes are TRBV30 and TRBJ2-5; D gene ambiguous. Germline V gene sequence: CDR1 GTSNPN, CDR2 SVGIG (reference sequence). Trimming left V 4 bases short and J 1 base short, with 10 bases between. CDR3 size: 13 residues. In DNA form, the CDR3 reads TGTGCCTGGACCCCCTGGGTCCAAGAGACCCAGTACTTC. Translating it yields CAWTPWVQETQYF.

The chain has TRBV7-2 and TRBJ1-2; possible D gene TRBD1, 5 bases. This CDR3 contains 16 residues. CDR1 SGHTA and CDR2 FQGNSA come from the germline V gene. Trimming removed 7 bases at V and 4 bases at J, with 22 bases between. CDR3 amino acids: CASTIEPPRAFYGYTF. Written as DNA, the CDR3 is TGTGCCAGCACCATAGAGCCCCCCAGGGCCTTCTATGGCTACACCTTC.

V usage is TRBV30 and J usage is TRBJ2-1; 8 nucleotides agree with TRBD2. The CDR3 consists of 14 residues. J lost 8 bases, V lost 0 bases, and 6 bases had no gene match. CDR1 and CDR2 (germline): GTSNPN, SVGIG (reference sequence). CDR3 sequence: CAWSVGGGPYEQFF. Written as DNA, the CDR3 is TGTGCCTGGAGTGTTGGCGGGGGGCCATATGAGCAGTTCTTC.

V and J are TRBV14 and TRBJ1-1; D is perhaps TRBD1 (5 bases). The CDR3 has 14 residues. V lost 5 bases to trimming and J lost 4 bases, with 14 bases between them. The germline CDR1 and CDR2 sequences are SGHDN and FVKESK. The CDR3, as DNA: TGTGCCAGCAGCGCTCCCGGGGCGGGCACTGAAGCTTTCTTT. This translates into CASSAPGAGTEAFF.

The chain recombines TRBV18 with TRBJ1-4; D uncertain. Per germline, CDR1 KGHSH and CDR2 LQKENI. V was trimmed by 3 bases and J by 8 bases, leaving 13 bases between them. The CDR3 spans 14 residues. The CDR3 DNA follows: TGTGCCAGCTCACCGACGAACCCCAACGAAAAACTGTTTTTT. This sequence encodes CASSPTNPNEKLFF.

The chain carries TRBV7-9 and TRBJ1-4; D might be TRBD1 (6 bases). This CDR3 has 19 residues. V was cut by 2 bases and J by 5 bases, with 24 bases left in between. Germline V gene data show CDR1 as SEHNR and CDR2 as FQNEAQ (reference sequence). CDR3 region: CASSLSGSLRGHWNEKLFF. As DNA, the CDR3 is TGTGCCAGCAGCTTAAGCGGGTCCCTTAGGGGACATTGGAATGAAAAACTGTTTTTT.

This chain uses TRBV5-5 with TRBJ1-2; D gene ambiguous. The CDR3 has 12 residues. Between the trimmed V and J ends, which lost 0 bases and 8 bases, there was a span of 8 bases. CDR1 is SGHKS, CDR2 YYEKEE, per germline (reference sequence). The CDR3 protein is CASSLDGFGYTF. DNA for the CDR3: TGTGCCAGCAGCTTGGACGGGTTCGGCTACACCTTC.

The J gene is TRBJ1-1, the V gene TRBV30, with D perhaps TRBD1 (5 bases). This CDR3 has 12 amino acids. Looked up from germline, CDR1 is GTSNPN and CDR2 is SVGIG (reference sequence). Between the trimmed V and J ends, which lost 4 bases and 0 bases, there was a span of 6 bases. CDR3 coding DNA: TGTGCCTGGACAGGGATGAACACTGAAGCTTTCTTT. It encodes CAWTGMNTEAFF.

Comment on this clone: This same CDR3 is encoded by further DNA sequences in the sample. The chain uses TRBV18 and TRBJ2-6, with D possibly matching TRBD1 (6 bases). The germline CDR1 and CDR2 sequences are KGHSH and LQKENI. V dropped 4 bases and J dropped 4 bases, with 14 bases sitting between them. The CDR3 sequence is 16 residues long. CDR3 sequence reads: CASSQPGTSGANVLTF. DNA for the CDR3: TGTGCCAGCTCACAGCCCGGGACATCCGGGGCCAACGTCCTGACTTTC.

The chain combines TRBV4-1 with TRBJ2-2; 12 bases are shared with TRBD2. The germline V gene encodes CDR1 MGHRA and CDR2 YSYEKL. With 7 bases clipped from V and 2 bases from J, the junction kept 8 bases outside the gene matches. CDR3 length equals 17 residues. CDR3 sequence: CASTLAGGNPNTGELFF. DNA of the CDR3: TGCGCCAGCACCCTAGCGGGGGGGAACCCTAACACCGGGGAGCTGTTTTTT.